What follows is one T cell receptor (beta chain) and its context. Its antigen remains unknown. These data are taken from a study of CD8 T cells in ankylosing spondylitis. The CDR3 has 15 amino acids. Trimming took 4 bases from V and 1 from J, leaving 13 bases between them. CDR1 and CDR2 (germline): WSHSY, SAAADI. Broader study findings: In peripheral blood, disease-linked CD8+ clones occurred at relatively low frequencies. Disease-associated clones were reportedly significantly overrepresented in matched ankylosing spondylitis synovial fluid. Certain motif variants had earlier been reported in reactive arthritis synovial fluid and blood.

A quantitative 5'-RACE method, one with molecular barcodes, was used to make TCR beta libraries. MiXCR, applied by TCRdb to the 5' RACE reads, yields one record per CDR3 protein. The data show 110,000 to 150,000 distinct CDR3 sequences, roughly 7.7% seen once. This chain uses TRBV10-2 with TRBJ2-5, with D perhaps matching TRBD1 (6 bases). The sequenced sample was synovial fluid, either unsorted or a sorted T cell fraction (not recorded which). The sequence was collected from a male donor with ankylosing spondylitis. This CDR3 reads CASSGHRVLQETQYF. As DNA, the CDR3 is TGCGCCAGCAGTGGGCACAGGGTGCTCCAAGAGACCCAGTACTTC.